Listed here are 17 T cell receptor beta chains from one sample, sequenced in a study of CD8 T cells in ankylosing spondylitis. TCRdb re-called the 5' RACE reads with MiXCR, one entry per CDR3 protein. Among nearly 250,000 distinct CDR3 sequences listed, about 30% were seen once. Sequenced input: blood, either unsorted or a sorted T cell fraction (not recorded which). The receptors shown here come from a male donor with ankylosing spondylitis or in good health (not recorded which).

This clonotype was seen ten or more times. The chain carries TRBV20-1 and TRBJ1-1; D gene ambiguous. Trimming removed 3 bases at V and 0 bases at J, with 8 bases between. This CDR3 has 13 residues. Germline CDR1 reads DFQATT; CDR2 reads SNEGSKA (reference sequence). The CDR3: CSARRRLNTEAFF. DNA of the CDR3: TGCAGTGCTAGGCGTCGATTGAACACTGAAGCTTTCTTT.

The CDR3 DNA sequence: TGTGCCAGCAGCCAGGGGGGGACAGGGCTCTACGAGCAGTACTTC. Its protein product is CASSQGGTGLYEQYF. The rearrangement joins TRBV7-8 to TRBJ2-7; 9 bases match TRBD1. Trimming cost V 5 bases and J 3 bases; bases outside gene matches: 8. The CDR3 spans 15 residues. Germline assignment: CDR1 SGHVS and CDR2 FQNEAQ.

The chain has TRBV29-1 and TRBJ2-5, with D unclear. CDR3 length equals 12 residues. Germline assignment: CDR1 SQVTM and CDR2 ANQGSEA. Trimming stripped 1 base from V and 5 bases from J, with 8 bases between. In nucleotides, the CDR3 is TGCAGCGTTGAAGGGATCCACGAGACCCAGTACTTC. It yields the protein CSVEGIHETQYF.

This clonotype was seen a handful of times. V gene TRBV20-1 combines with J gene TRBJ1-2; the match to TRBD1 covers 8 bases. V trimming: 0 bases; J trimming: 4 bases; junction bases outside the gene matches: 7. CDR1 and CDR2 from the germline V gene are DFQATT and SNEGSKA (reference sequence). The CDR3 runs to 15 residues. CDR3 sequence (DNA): TGCAGTGCTAGAGACCTACAGGGGGTGAGCTATGGCTACACCTTC. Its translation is CSARDLQGVSYGYTF.

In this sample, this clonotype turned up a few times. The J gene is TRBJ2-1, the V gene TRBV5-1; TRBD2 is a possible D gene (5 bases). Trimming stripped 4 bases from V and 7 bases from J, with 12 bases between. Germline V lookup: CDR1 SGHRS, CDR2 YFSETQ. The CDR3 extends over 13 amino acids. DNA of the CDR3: TGCGCCAGCAGCCCTCTACTAGGAAATGAGCAGTTCTTC. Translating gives CASSPLLGNEQFF.

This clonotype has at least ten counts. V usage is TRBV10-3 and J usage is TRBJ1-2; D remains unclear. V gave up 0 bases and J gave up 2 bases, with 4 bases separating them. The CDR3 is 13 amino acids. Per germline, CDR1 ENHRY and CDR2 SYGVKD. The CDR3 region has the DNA TGTGCCATCAGTGAGTCGGACAACTATGGCTACACCTTC. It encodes CAISESDNYGYTF.

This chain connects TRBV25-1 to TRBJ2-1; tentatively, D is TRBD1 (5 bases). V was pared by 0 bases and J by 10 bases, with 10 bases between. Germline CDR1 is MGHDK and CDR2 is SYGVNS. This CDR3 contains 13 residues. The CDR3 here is CASSEYWGDEQFF. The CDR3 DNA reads TGTGCCAGCAGTGAATATTGGGGCGACGAGCAGTTCTTC. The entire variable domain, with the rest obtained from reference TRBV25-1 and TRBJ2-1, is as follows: EADIYQTPRYLVIGTGKKITLECSQTMGHDKMYWYQQDPGMELHLIHYSYGVNSTEKGDLSSESTVSRIRTEHFPLTLESARPSHTSQYLCASSEYWGDEQFFGPGTRLTVL.

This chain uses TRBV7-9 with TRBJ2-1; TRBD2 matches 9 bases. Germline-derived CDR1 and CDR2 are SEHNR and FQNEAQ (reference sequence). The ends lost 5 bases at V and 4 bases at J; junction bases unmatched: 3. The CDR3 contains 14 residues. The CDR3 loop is CASSHSGRYNEQFF. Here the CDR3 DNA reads TGTGCCAGCAGCCATAGCGGGAGATACAATGAGCAGTTCTTC.

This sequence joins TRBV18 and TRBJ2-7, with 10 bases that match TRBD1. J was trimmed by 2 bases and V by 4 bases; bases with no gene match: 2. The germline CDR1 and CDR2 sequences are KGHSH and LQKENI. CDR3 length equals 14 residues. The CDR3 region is CASSRTGGPYEQYF. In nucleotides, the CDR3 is TGTGCCAGCTCACGGACAGGGGGGCCCTACGAGCAGTACTTC.

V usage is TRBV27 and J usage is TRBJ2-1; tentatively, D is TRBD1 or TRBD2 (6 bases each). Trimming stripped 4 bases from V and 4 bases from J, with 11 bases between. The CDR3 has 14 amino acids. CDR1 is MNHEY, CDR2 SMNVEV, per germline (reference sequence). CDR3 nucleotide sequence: TGTGCCAGCAGTTCCGGGGGCGGATACAATGAGCAGTTCTTC. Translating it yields CASSSGGGYNEQFF.

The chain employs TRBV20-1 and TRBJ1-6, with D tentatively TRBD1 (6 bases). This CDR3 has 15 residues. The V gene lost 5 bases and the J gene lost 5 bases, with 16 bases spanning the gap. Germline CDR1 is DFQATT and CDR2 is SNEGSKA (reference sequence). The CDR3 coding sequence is TGCAGTGCTCCGCAGGGGAGAGGGGATAATTCACCCCTCCACTTT. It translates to CSAPQGRGDNSPLHF.

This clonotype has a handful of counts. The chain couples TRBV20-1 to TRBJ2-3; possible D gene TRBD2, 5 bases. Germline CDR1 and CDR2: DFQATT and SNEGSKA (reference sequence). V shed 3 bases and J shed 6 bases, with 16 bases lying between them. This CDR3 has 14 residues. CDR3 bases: TGCAGTGCTAGTTACCGATCGGGGTCGGATACGCAGTATTTT. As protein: CSASYRSGSDTQYF.

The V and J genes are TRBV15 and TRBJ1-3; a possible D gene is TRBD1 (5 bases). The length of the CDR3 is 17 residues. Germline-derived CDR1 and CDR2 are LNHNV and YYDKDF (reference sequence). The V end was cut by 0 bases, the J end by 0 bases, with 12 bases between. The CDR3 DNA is TGTGCCACCAGCAGAGATTTCAGGGACCTCTCTGGAAACACCATATATTTT. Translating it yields CATSRDFRDLSGNTIYF.

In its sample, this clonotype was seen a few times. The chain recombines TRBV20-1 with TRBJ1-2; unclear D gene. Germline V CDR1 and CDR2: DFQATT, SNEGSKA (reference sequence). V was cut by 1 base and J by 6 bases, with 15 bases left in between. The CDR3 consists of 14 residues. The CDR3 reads CSARGVGLEHGYTF. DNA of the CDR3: TGCAGTGCTAGAGGAGTCGGACTAGAACATGGCTACACCTTC.

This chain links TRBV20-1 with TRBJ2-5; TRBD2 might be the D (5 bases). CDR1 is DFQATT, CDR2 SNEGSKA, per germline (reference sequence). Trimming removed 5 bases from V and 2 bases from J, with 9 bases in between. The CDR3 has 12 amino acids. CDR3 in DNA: TGCAGTGCTCCCGGGGTACAAGAGACCCAGTACTTC. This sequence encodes CSAPGVQETQYF.

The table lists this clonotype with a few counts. The CDR3 region has the DNA TGTGCCAGCAGCGCCAGACCGGGACAGGGGAATAATGAGCAGTTCTTC. This translates into CASSARPGQGNNEQFF. The chain employs TRBV7-8 and TRBJ2-1; 10 bases align to TRBD1. CDR1 SGHVS and CDR2 FQNEAQ come from the germline V gene. There are 16 residues in the CDR3. J was trimmed by 7 bases and V by 5 bases; bases with no gene match: 11.

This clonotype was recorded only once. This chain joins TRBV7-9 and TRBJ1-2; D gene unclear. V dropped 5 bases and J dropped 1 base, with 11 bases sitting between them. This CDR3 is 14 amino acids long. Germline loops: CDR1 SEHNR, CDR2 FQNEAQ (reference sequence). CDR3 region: CASSIRTLNYGYTF. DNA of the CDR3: TGTGCCAGCAGCATACGCACCCTTAACTATGGCTACACCTTC.